This T cell receptor beta chain originates from a study of identical twins. General study results and limits: Invariant populations such as MAIT and iNKT cells could partly muddle zero-insertion analyses.

Concerning this clonotype: Its antigen is not known.

TCRdb independently ran MiXCR on the 5' RACE reads; one entry per CDR3 protein. This table has 460,000 or so distinct CDR3 sequences, over 12% appearing once. V was pared by 4 bases and J by 0 bases, with 5 bases of the junction left unmatched. Germline V gene sequence: CDR1 SEHNR, CDR2 FQNEAQ (reference sequence). The CDR3 consists of 17 residues. This sample was also put to use in a study of yellow fever vaccine responses in identical twins.

The chain has TRBV7-9 and TRBJ1-3; 11 bases line up with TRBD1. Sequenced sample: CD4+ T cells sorted from blood. This sequence was found in a woman aged 18-30 years in good health. The CDR3 loop is CASSYRGTGGSGNTIYF. CDR3 nucleotide sequence: TGTGCCAGCAGCTACAGAGGGACAGGGGGCTCTGGAAACACCATATATTTT.